Presented here are 14 T cell receptor beta chains from one specimen sequenced in a study of blood T cell repertoires in COVID-19 (dated by TCRdb to about 2020). The library was produced with the immunoSEQ multiplex PCR assay. The table comes from immuneACCESS by way of TCRdb, which keeps in-frame sequences with V and J called. Part of the clones is missing from these tables; in studies checked, under half for an unresolved V gene and the rest for unknown reasons. The sample table records about 70,000 clones; about 88% of these occur just once. 7% to 10% of the sample belongs to the ten largest clones. The sample was peripheral blood. These receptors originate from a man in his fifties or sixties with active COVID-19.

The chain joins TRBV4-1 to TRBJ1-5, with D maybe TRBD1 (5 bases). This CDR3 region has 15 residues. V lost 2 bases, J lost 7 bases, and 15 bases lay in between. Per germline, CDR1 MGHRA and CDR2 YSYEKL. The CDR3 loop is CASSQNTMGQQPQHF. In nucleotides, the CDR3 is TGCGCCAGCAGCCAAAACACCATGGGGCAACAGCCCCAGCATTTT.

The chain links TRBV6-5 to TRBJ1-5; TRBD1 aligns across 8 bases. Germline assignment: CDR1 MNHEY and CDR2 SVGAGI. The CDR3 consists of 14 residues. After removal of 8 bases from V and 2 bases from J, the junction contained 5 bases not matched to a gene. Written as DNA, the CDR3 is TGTGCCAGCCGTACAGGGGGACGCAATCAGCCCCAGCATTTT. Protein product: CASRTGGRNQPQHF.

The CDR3 loop reads CATSDPREGRGETQYF. In DNA, the CDR3 is TGTGCCACCAGTGATCCCAGGGAGGGACGCGGTGAGACCCAGTACTTC. V is TRBV24-1 and J is TRBJ2-5, with 7 nucleotides matching TRBD2. Germline V gene lookup returns CDR1 KGHDR and CDR2 SFDVKD. The CDR3 totals 16 residues. J gave up 5 bases and V 3 bases, and 11 bases lay outside the gene matches.

This sequence joins TRBV19 and TRBJ2-1; TRBD2 matches 10 bases. Losses at the gene ends were 3 bases for V and 0 bases for J; bases not matched to a gene: 2. This CDR3 is 16 amino acids long. Germline lookup yields CDR1 LNHDA and CDR2 SQIVND (reference sequence). The CDR3 nucleotides are TGTGCCAGTAGTATCCCTAGCGGGGGCTCCTACAATGAGCAGTTCTTC. It is translated as CASSIPSGGSYNEQFF. Based on the CDR3 plus reference TRBV19 and TRBJ2-1, the full variable domain is DGGITQSPKYLFRKEGQNVTLSCEQNLNHDAMYWYRQDPGQGLRLIYYSQIVNDFQKGDIAEGYSVSREKKESFPLTVTSAQKNPTAFYLCASSIPSGGSYNEQFFGPGTRLTVL.

This chain links TRBV15 with TRBJ2-1, with TRBD1 matching 7 bases. Per the germline V gene, CDR1 is LNHNV and CDR2 is YYDKDF (reference sequence). The ends lost 1 base at V and 4 bases at J; junction bases unmatched: 7. The CDR3 runs to 16 residues. The chain's CDR3 is CATSRVFGTEYNEQFF. The CDR3 DNA is TGTGCCACCAGCAGAGTGTTCGGGACAGAATACAATGAGCAGTTCTTC.

This rearrangement joins TRBV4-2 to TRBJ2-7; 13 bases match TRBD2. The CDR3 has 19 amino acids. The V segment lost 2 bases and the J segment 4 bases; nucleotides outside the gene matches: 14. The V gene's germline CDR1 is LGHNA and CDR2 YNFKEQ. The CDR3 sequence: CASSQYTSGGDIFGYEQYF. The CDR3 bases are TGTGCCAGCAGCCAATATACTAGCGGGGGGGATATCTTTGGTTACGAGCAGTACTTC.

V usage is TRBV3-1 (or the pseudogene TRBV3-2) and J usage is TRBJ2-5; 7 positions match TRBD1. V gave up 4 bases and J gave up 1 base; unmatched junction bases: 12. This CDR3 contains 17 residues. Germline loops: CDR1 LGHDT, CDR2 YNNKEL (reference sequence). For the CDR3, the DNA is TGTGCCAGCAGCCGGAGAGAGGGGGCCTGGATCCAAGAGACCCAGTACTTC. This gives the protein CASSRREGAWIQETQYF.

V gene TRBV7-2 combines with J gene TRBJ1-6; 10 positions agree with TRBD1. V shed 4 bases, J shed 9 bases, and the junction held 9 bases outside the gene matches. Germline CDR1 and CDR2: SGHTA and FQGNSA. The CDR3 runs 16 residues. The chain's CDR3 is CASSSYDRGLFSPLHF. As DNA, the CDR3 is TGTGCCAGCAGCTCCTACGACAGGGGGCTTTTTTCACCCCTCCACTTT.

The V and J genes are TRBV12-3 or TRBV12-4 and TRBJ2-1; D possibly corresponds to TRBD2 (7 bases). Trimming cost V 6 bases and J 6 bases, with 9 bases left between them. The CDR3 runs to 12 residues. CDR3 bases: TGTGCCAGCAGCCGGGGGGCCAATGAGCAGTTCTTC. Residues: CASSRGANEQFF.

The V gene is TRBV5-6, the J gene TRBJ1-1; 7 bases map to TRBD1. Trimming at V came to 1 base and at J to 3 bases, leaving 12 bases not matched to a gene. The CDR3 covers 17 residues. Germline values: CDR1 SGHDT, CDR2 YYEEEE. DNA for the CDR3: TGTGCCAGCAGCTTGTTGGAGGGGGCATCTTTACACACTGAAGCTTTCTTT. Amino acid sequence: CASSLLEGASLHTEAFF.

The rearrangement joins TRBV7-9 to TRBJ1-4; no clear D gene. Germline CDR1 is SEHNR and CDR2 is FQNEAQ (reference sequence). Trimming pared 3 bases from V and 0 bases from J, leaving 8 bases between. The CDR3 spans 15 residues. The CDR3 reads CASSFDGATNEKLFF. The DNA for the CDR3 is TGTGCCAGCAGCTTTGACGGGGCAACTAATGAAAAACTGTTTTTT.

V usage is TRBV19 and J usage is TRBJ1-1, with D uncertain. This CDR3 spans 12 amino acids. V lost 3 bases and J lost 1, with 3 bases in between. Germline V CDR1 and CDR2: LNHDA, SQIVND (reference sequence). CDR3 in amino acids: CASSIGNTEAFF. For the CDR3, the DNA is TGTGCCAGTAGTATCGGGAACACTGAAGCTTTCTTT. The variable domain in full, with the rest retrieved from reference TRBV19 and TRBJ1-1, is DGGITQSPKYLFRKEGQNVTLSCEQNLNHDAMYWYRQDPGQGLRLIYYSQIVNDFQKGDIAEGYSVSREKKESFPLTVTSAQKNPTAFYLCASSIGNTEAFFGQGTRLTVV.

CDR3 sequence reads: CASRGTPPYGYTF. The CDR3, as DNA: TGTGCCAGCAGGGGGACACCGCCATATGGCTACACCTTC. The chain is built from TRBV6-5 and TRBJ1-2; D is possibly TRBD1 (6 bases). Per the germline V gene, CDR1 is MNHEY and CDR2 is SVGAGI. The CDR3 covers 13 residues. V lost 6 bases, J lost 5 bases, and 13 bases lay in between.

V is TRBV7-2 and J is TRBJ1-2; 7 bases align to TRBD1. The trim removed 5 bases at V and 8 bases at J, leaving 14 bases unmatched. This CDR3 comprises 15 residues. CDR1 is SGHTA and CDR2 is FQGNSA in the germline V gene. The CDR3 sequence: CASSPGTAPGWGYTF. The CDR3 DNA follows: TGTGCCAGCAGCCCAGGGACAGCGCCAGGGTGGGGCTACACCTTC.